One and the same sample provided the 28 T cell receptor beta chains below, sequenced in a study of T cell clonality in common variable immunodeficiency. Data came from immunoSEQ multiplex PCR; TCRdb stores just in-frame clones and leaves some out. The specimen gives more than 30,000 clones without singletons; the ten biggest hold 5% to 5.5%. Antigens for these TCRs are unknown. Study findings and constraints: Common variable immunodeficiency TCR beta sequences reportedly had fewer deletions and N-nucleotide insertions.

Material: peripheral blood mononuclear cells. The source is a human donor with common variable immunodeficiency.

This clone was seen only a few times. CDR3 DNA, as far as it was read: TGTGCCAGCAGCTTAGGAGTGTCCAAAGATGTACCAGGAGAGACC. Its translation is CASSLGVSKDVPGET. The entire CDR3 protein is CASSLGVSKDVPGETQYF. The genes are TRBV13 and TRBJ2-5; D not resolved. From the germline J gene comes the end of the CDR3, since the read stops 3 residues before it. CDR3 length: 18 residues. Looked up from germline, CDR1 is PRHDT and CDR2 is FYEKMQ (reference sequence). Trimming cost V 0 bases and J 4 bases, with 21 bases left between them.

In its sample, this clone was seen a few times. The read falls 3 residues short of the CDR3 end, and the missing part is taken from the germline J gene. The chain recombines TRBV6-2 or TRBV6-3 with TRBJ1-1; 7 positions match TRBD1. This CDR3 spans 17 amino acids. Germline loops: CDR1 MNHEY, CDR2 SVGEGT. Trimming took 6 bases from V and 4 from J; bases not matched to a gene: 17. CDR3 bases read: TGTGCCAGCAGACCTCGGACAGGTTATCTTCCAGGCACTGAA. Protein product: CASRPRTGYLPGTE. The CDR3, in full, reads CASRPRTGYLPGTEAFF.

The sample holds many counts of this clone. Read coverage stops 3 residues before the CDR3 terminus; the germline J gene supplies the remainder. The J gene is TRBJ2-7, the V gene TRBV18, with 9 bases that match TRBD1. CDR3 length equals 16 residues. The V gene's germline CDR1 is KGHSH and CDR2 LQKENI. Trimming removed 1 base from V and 1 base from J; junction bases left unmatched: 5. CDR3 loop: CASSPLGTGSSYEQYF. Partial CDR3 DNA: TGTGCCAGCTCACCACTTGGGACAGGGAGTTCCTACGAG.

About this clone itself: The read terminates 3 residues before the CDR3 end, so the remaining end is supplied by the germline J gene. The chain joins TRBV5-1 to TRBJ1-5; perhaps TRBD1 as D (6 bases). The CDR3 is 16 amino acids. V was shortened by 4 bases and J by 2 bases, with 16 bases between the two germline ends. Germline loops: CDR1 SGHRS, CDR2 YFSETQ. Partial CDR3 DNA: TGCGCCAGCAGCCGGAGGGTGAGGGGGTGCAATCAGCCC. The encoded protein is CASSRRVRGCNQP. The whole CDR3 protein reads CASSRRVRGCNQPQHF.

Of note for this clone: Coverage ceases 3 residues before the CDR3 finishes, and the germline J gene fills in the end. This rearrangement joins TRBV7-9 to TRBJ1-2, with a possible D match to TRBD1 (5 bases). CDR1 and CDR2 (germline): SEHNR, FQNEAQ (reference sequence). V lost 5 bases and J lost 2, with 9 bases in between. CDR3 length: 13 amino acids. CDR3 DNA (partial): TGTGCCAGCAGCCCGACAGAAAACTATGGC. Amino acids: CASSPTENYG. In full, the CDR3 is CASSPTENYGYTF.

Many counts were recorded for this clone. The read ends 3 residues before the CDR3 terminus; that terminus is restored from the germline J gene. The J gene is TRBJ2-2, the V gene TRBV5-1, with D perhaps TRBD1 (6 bases). Trimming took 3 bases from V and 1 from J, leaving 13 bases between them. Germline values: CDR1 SGHRS, CDR2 YFSETQ. The CDR3 is 16 amino acids. This CDR3 is CASSSPWDMNTGELFF. CDR3 DNA, as far as it was read: TGCGCCAGCAGCTCCCCATGGGACATGAACACCGGGGAG.

This clone was observed many times. The DNA ends 3 residues before the CDR3 does, and the rest of the CDR3 is filled in from the germline J gene. V and J are TRBV7-8 and TRBJ2-1; TRBD2 matches 8 bases. J lost 6 bases, V lost 4 bases, and 11 bases had no gene match. The length of the CDR3 is 16 residues. Germline CDR1 SGHVS, CDR2 FQNEAQ. Here the CDR3 reads CASSSLGAGDGNEQFF. CDR3 DNA, as far as it was read: TGTGCCAGCAGCTCCTTGGGAGCGGGGGATGGCAATGAG.

This clone was recorded a few times. Coverage ceases 3 residues before the CDR3 finishes, and the germline J gene fills in the end. This chain joins TRBV6-1 and TRBJ1-2; the D is unclear. Germline V lookup: CDR1 MNHNS, CDR2 SASEGT. The CDR3 sequence is 13 residues long. Between the trimmed V and J ends, which lost 2 bases and 1 base, there was a span of 5 bases. The CDR3 sequence is CASSENSNYGYTF. Incomplete CDR3 DNA: TGTGCCAGCAGTGAAAACAGTAACTATGGC.

This clone showed up just a few times. With the read ending 3 residues before the CDR3 end, the germline J gene is used to fill in that end. The chain is built from TRBV30 and TRBJ1-2; tentatively, D is TRBD1 (5 bases). This CDR3 is 13 amino acids long. Germline lookup yields CDR1 GTSNPN and CDR2 SVGIG (reference sequence). The sequenced part of the CDR3 DNA is TGTGCCTGGAGTGTGGGCAGGGATATCGGC. It translates to CAWSVGRDIG. The CDR3 in full is CAWSVGRDIGYTF.

Remarks on this clone: The read stops 3 residues short of the end of the CDR3; the missing end is completed from the germline J gene. V and J are TRBV7-2 and TRBJ2-2; the D is unclear. Per germline, CDR1 SGHTA and CDR2 FQGNSA. V lost 5 bases, J lost 4 bases, and 11 bases lay in between. The CDR3 has 14 residues. CDR3 amino acids: CASSLAPGTGELFF. The part of the CDR3 DNA that was read is TGTGCCAGCAGCCTGGCCCCGGGCACCGGGGAG.

Concerning this clone: The read terminates 3 residues ahead of where the CDR3 ends, so the germline J gene completes it. The chain links TRBV7-9 to TRBJ2-1; no definite D call. V shed 4 bases and J shed 9 bases, with 19 bases lying between them. The CDR3 consists of 15 residues. Germline CDR1 SEHNR, CDR2 FQNEAQ (reference sequence). The sequenced part of the CDR3 DNA is TGTGCCAGCAGCTCCCCCCGGGTCTCCGGTAGTGAG. Its protein is CASSSPRVSGSE. The complete CDR3 sequence is CASSSPRVSGSEQFF.

This clone was recorded many times. The read ends 3 residues before the CDR3 terminus; that terminus is restored from the germline J gene. The J gene is TRBJ2-3, the V gene TRBV7-3; unclear D gene. Germline-derived CDR1 and CDR2 are SGHTA and FQGTGA. V lost 3 bases and J 1 base, leaving 11 bases between the germline ends. The CDR3 runs 15 residues. The sequenced CDR3 bases are TGTGCCAGCAGCTTGGCCCATCCACGCACAGATACG. The encoded protein is CASSLAHPRTDT. The complete CDR3 protein is CASSLAHPRTDTQYF.

A note on this clone: The CDR3 end lies 3 residues beyond the end of the read and is filled in from the germline J gene. The genes are TRBV23-1 and TRBJ2-5; 7 positions match TRBD1. TRBV23-1 carries the ORF label, with uncertain function. Unmatched junction bases numbered 14, after V lost 0 bases and J lost 4 bases. The CDR3 sequence is 18 residues long. The CDR3 here is CASSQSSHPGQRVETQYF. Partial CDR3 DNA: TGCGCCAGCAGTCAATCGAGCCACCCGGGACAGAGAGTAGAGACC.

This clone was found a few times. Read sequence stops 3 residues before the CDR3 end, and the germline J gene provides the missing end. The V gene is TRBV11-3, the J gene TRBJ2-5; no firm D call. Trimming cost V 5 bases and J 5 bases, with 15 bases left between them. Germline V CDR1 and CDR2: SGHNT, YENEEA. This CDR3 has 14 residues. CDR3 DNA, as far as it was read: TGTGCCAGCAGCGTTTTACTCTGGGCGGAGACC. This codes for CASSVLLWAET. The complete CDR3 protein is CASSVLLWAETQYF. Supplemented by reference TRBV11-3 and TRBJ2-5, the full variable domain reads EAGVVQSPRYKIIEKKQPVAFWCNPISGHNTLYWYLQNLGQGPELLIRYENEEAVDDSQLPKDRFSAERLKGVDSTLKIQPAELGDSAVYLCASSVLLWAETQYFGPGTRLLVL.

In its sample, this clone was seen a few times. The read ends 3 residues before the CDR3 terminus; that terminus is restored from the germline J gene. This sequence joins TRBV10-2 and TRBJ2-5; TRBD1 is a possible D gene (5 bases). CDR1 is WSHSY, CDR2 SAAADI, per germline. The length of the CDR3 is 13 residues. Trimming left V 8 bases short and J 7 bases short, with 17 bases between. Partial CDR3 DNA: TGCGCCAGCCGCAGGGAAGCCGCTGGGACC. Translating gives CASRREAAGT. The entire CDR3 sequence reads CASRREAAGTQYF.

Note on this clone: The CDR3 end lies 3 residues beyond the end of the read and is filled in from the germline J gene. The chain has TRBV19 and TRBJ2-6; no firm D call. This CDR3 is built from 15 residues. Trimming took off 4 bases at V and 0 bases at J, with 7 bases between the two ends. Germline CDR1 reads LNHDA; CDR2 reads SQIVND (reference sequence). The sequenced CDR3 bases are TGTGCCAGTAGTACAGCGAGCTCTGGGGCCAACGTC. It translates to CASSTASSGANV. The whole CDR3 region reads CASSTASSGANVLTF.

Concerning this clone itself: The read ends 3 residues shy of where the CDR3 ends; the end is completed using the germline J gene. The V call is TRBV30, the J call TRBJ1-1, with 8 bases that match TRBD1. CDR3 length: 12 amino acids. Germline CDR1 and CDR2: GTSNPN and SVGIG (reference sequence). With V trimmed by 3 bases and J by 6 bases, 3 bases remained unmatched. CDR3 loop: CAWRADRAEAFF. The sequenced CDR3 bases are TGTGCCTGGAGGGCGGACAGGGCTGAA.

To note about this clone: The read ends 3 residues before the CDR3 terminus; that terminus is restored from the germline J gene. The rearrangement uses TRBV19 and TRBJ2-1; 8 bases match TRBD1. With 3 bases clipped from V and 4 bases from J, the junction kept 5 bases outside the gene matches. CDR1 is LNHDA, CDR2 SQIVND, per germline (reference sequence). CDR3 length equals 15 residues. Here the CDR3 reads CASSIRQGWYNEQFF. The covered CDR3 bases are TGTGCCAGTAGTATTAGACAGGGGTGGTACAATGAG.

Note on this clone: The read falls 3 residues short of the CDR3 end, and the missing part is taken from the germline J gene. The chain has TRBV7-2 and TRBJ1-2, with D possibly TRBD1 on 6 matching bases. V dropped 6 bases and J dropped 7 bases, with 15 bases sitting between them. CDR3 size: 13 residues. Germline lookup yields CDR1 SGHTA and CDR2 FQGNSA. CDR3 protein: CASRQSKTGGYTF. The covered CDR3 bases are TGTGCCAGCAGACAATCAAAGACAGGTGGC.

Note on this clone: The sequenced fragment ends 3 residues before the CDR3 boundary, so the rest is inferred from the germline J gene. The V gene is TRBV30, the J gene TRBJ2-1; TRBD1 might be the D (6 bases). Germline CDR1 is GTSNPN and CDR2 is SVGIG (reference sequence). CDR3 length: 13 amino acids. V was pared by 2 bases and J by 5 bases, with 10 bases between. The chain's CDR3 is CAWSRNRDNEQFF. The CDR3 bases that were read are TGTGCCTGGAGTAGAAACAGGGACAATGAG.

This clone was picked up many times. CDR3 DNA (partial): TGTGCCAGCAGCGCTGCGGTCTACCTAACTAACTATGGC. Residues: CASSAAVYLTNYG. The full CDR3 is CASSAAVYLTNYGYTF. The chain couples TRBV5-4 to TRBJ1-2; no reliable D call. The read halts 3 residues ahead of the CDR3 end, with the missing end drawn from the germline J gene. CDR3 length: 16 residues. V gave up 4 bases and J gave up 0 bases, with 16 bases separating them. In germline, CDR1 is SGHNT, CDR2 YYREEE (reference sequence).

This clone was counted many times. The read halts 3 residues ahead of the CDR3 end, with the missing end drawn from the germline J gene. This chain links TRBV7-6 with TRBJ2-1; 11 nucleotides align to TRBD1. CDR1 and CDR2 (germline): SGHVS, FNYEAQ. CDR3 length equals 18 residues. With V trimmed by 0 bases and J by 7 bases, 11 bases remained unmatched. CDR3 bases read: TGTGCCAGCAGCTTAGCTCGAACGGACAGGGGGCCGAGGAATGAG. Protein: CASSLARTDRGPRNE. The complete CDR3 reads CASSLARTDRGPRNEQFF.

This clone occurred a few times. The CDR3 end lies 3 residues beyond the end of the read and is filled in from the germline J gene. J is TRBJ2-3 and V is TRBV6-2 or TRBV6-3; unclear D gene. Trimming removed 8 bases from V and 3 bases from J, with 9 bases in between. The germline CDR1 and CDR2 sequences are MNHEY and SVGEGT. CDR3 length equals 12 residues. CDR3 sequence: CASGRATDTQYF. Incomplete CDR3 DNA: TGTGCCAGCGGTAGGGCTACAGATACG.

This clone was recorded a few times. The CDR3 end lies 3 residues beyond the end of the read and is filled in from the germline J gene. The V call is TRBV19, the J call TRBJ1-1; perhaps TRBD1 as D (6 bases). The CDR3 spans 15 residues. Germline V gene sequence: CDR1 LNHDA, CDR2 SQIVND (reference sequence). Trimming pared 5 bases from V and 0 bases from J, leaving 13 bases between. Partial CDR3 DNA: TGTGCCAGTAGTGCCAGGGGACATATGAACACTGAA. Protein: CASSARGHMNTE. The entire CDR3 protein is CASSARGHMNTEAFF.

This clone was found many times. The read finishes 3 residues shy of the CDR3 end, and the germline J gene is used to complete it. The chain couples TRBV5-1 to TRBJ2-1; the D is unclear. V lost 0 bases, J lost 6 bases, and 4 bases lay in between. This CDR3 contains 12 residues. CDR1 SGHRS and CDR2 YFSETQ come from the germline V gene. Partial CDR3 DNA: TGCGCCAGCAGCTTGGCCGGCAATGAG. Translation: CASSLAGNE. The CDR3 in its entirety is CASSLAGNEQFF.

This clone was counted a few times. The read finishes 3 residues shy of the CDR3 end, and the germline J gene is used to complete it. V is TRBV7-2 and J is TRBJ1-6, with D possibly TRBD1 on 6 matching bases. The length of the CDR3 is 16 residues. V shed 0 bases and J shed 7 bases, with 13 bases lying between them. Germline lookup yields CDR1 SGHTA and CDR2 FQGNSA. The covered CDR3 bases are TGTGCCAGCAGCTTAGCAAGGGGGATAGGGAATTCACCC. Encoded protein: CASSLARGIGNSP. The full-length CDR3 reads as CASSLARGIGNSPLHF.

A few counts support this clone. The read comes to an end 3 residues before the CDR3 does, leaving the germline J gene to fill in the end. The V and J genes are TRBV30 and TRBJ1-2, with D unclear. V gave up 2 bases and J gave up 2 bases, with 15 bases separating them. The CDR3 is 15 residues long. Germline V gives CDR1 GTSNPN, CDR2 SVGIG (reference sequence). CDR3 bases read: TGTGCCTGGAGTCAAAACCCAAGCAGGAACTATGGC. Translated: CAWSQNPSRNYG. Given in full, the CDR3 is CAWSQNPSRNYGYTF.

This clone was recorded at least ten times. The CDR3 end lies 3 residues beyond the end of the read and is filled in from the germline J gene. The rearrangement joins TRBV7-2 to TRBJ1-5; no clear D. CDR3 size: 12 residues. V was trimmed by 3 bases and J by 6 bases, leaving 6 bases between them. Germline V gene sequence: CDR1 SGHTA, CDR2 FQGNSA. Incomplete CDR3 DNA: TGTGCCAGCAGCTTTAGTAGTCAGCCC. This codes for CASSFSSQP. From start to end, the CDR3 is CASSFSSQPQHF.